Below are 21 T cell receptor beta chains sequenced from a single sample in a study of cytomegalovirus exposure and HLA in healthy donors. Both 60 Vbeta primers and 13 Jbeta primers went into the PCR. Assay used: immunoSEQ multiplex PCR; TCRdb lists only in-frame clones, some missing. The profile shows roughly 130,000 clones, under 70% of them singletons. Sequencing input: PBMCs. These TCRs come from a woman aged 55-75 years in good health and CMV-seronegative.

This chain uses TRBV6-1 with TRBJ2-6; D not resolved. Germline V gene data show CDR1 as MNHNS and CDR2 as SASEGT. V was cut by 4 bases and J by 0 bases, with 4 bases left in between. The CDR3 totals 14 residues. The CDR3 region is CASSGSSGANVLTF. CDR3 DNA: TGTGCCAGCAGTGGGAGCTCTGGGGCCAACGTCCTGACTTTC.

The chain joins TRBV18 to TRBJ2-1; D unclear. CDR3 length: 15 residues. The ends were cut back, 0 bases at V and 5 bases at J, with 11 bases in the middle. Germline loops: CDR1 KGHSH, CDR2 LQKENI. The CDR3 protein is CASSPPVGADNEQFF. Written as DNA, the CDR3 is TGTGCCAGCTCACCACCGGTCGGAGCCGACAATGAGCAGTTCTTC. Complete variable domain (other parts from reference TRBV18 and TRBJ2-1): NAGVMQNPRHLVRRRGQEARLRCSPMKGHSHVYWYRQLPEEGLKFMVYLQKENIIDESGMPKERFSAEFPKEGPSILRIQQVVRGDSAAYFCASSPPVGADNEQFFGPGTRLTVL.

This clone has just a few counts. Here the CDR3 DNA reads TGCGCCAGCAGGGGGGCAACAGGGGTTTCTCCGAACACTGAAGCTTTCTTT. It yields the protein CASRGATGVSPNTEAFF. V is TRBV5-1 and J is TRBJ1-1; 7 nucleotides align to TRBD1. V gave up 5 bases and J gave up 1 base; unmatched junction bases: 14. This CDR3 is 17 amino acids long. Germline loops: CDR1 SGHRS, CDR2 YFSETQ.

V is TRBV5-8 and J is TRBJ1-2; no definite D call. Trimming pared 2 bases from V and 1 base from J, leaving 6 bases between. The CDR3 is made up of 13 amino acids. Germline CDR1 is SGHTS and CDR2 is YDEGEE. The CDR3 nucleotides are TGTGCCAGCAGCTTCGAGTTTAACTATGGCTACACCTTC. Amino acids: CASSFEFNYGYTF.

The chain couples TRBV9 to TRBJ1-3; perhaps TRBD1 as D (6 bases). This CDR3 comprises 16 residues. V shed 7 bases and J shed 0 bases, with 17 bases lying between them. Germline loops: CDR1 SGDLS, CDR2 YYNGEE. CDR3 amino acids: CASGEGGHFSGNTIYF. The CDR3, as DNA: TGTGCCAGCGGCGAAGGGGGTCACTTCTCTGGAAACACCATATATTTT.

This clone was seen only a few times. The rearrangement links TRBV7-2 to TRBJ1-2, with TRBD1 matching over 9 bases. Germline V gene lookup returns CDR1 SGHTA and CDR2 FQGNSA. The CDR3 covers 15 residues. V gave up 5 bases and J gave up 5 bases; unmatched junction bases: 9. The CDR3 loop reads CASSPAPGQGYGYTF. As DNA, the CDR3 is TGTGCCAGCAGCCCTGCCCCGGGACAGGGATATGGCTACACCTTC. The full variable domain, its missing parts supplied by reference TRBV7-2 and TRBJ1-2, is GAGVSQSPSNKVTEKGKDVELRCDPISGHTALYWYRQSLGQGLEFLIYFQGNSAPDKSGLPSDRFSAERTGGSVSTLTIQRTQQEDSAVYLCASSPAPGQGYGYTFGSGTRLTVV.

CDR3 sequence reads: CASGGTGSNEQFF. In nucleotides, the CDR3 is TGTGCCAGCGGGGGGACAGGTTCTAATGAGCAGTTCTTC. The gene calls are TRBV6-6 and TRBJ2-1, with 8 bases lining up with TRBD1. The CDR3 totals 13 residues. Trimming cost V 8 bases and J 7 bases; bases outside gene matches: 7. The V gene's germline CDR1 is MNHNY and CDR2 SVGAGI (reference sequence).

The genes are TRBV28 and TRBJ2-7; 16 bases are a match to TRBD2. The germline V gene encodes CDR1 MDHEN and CDR2 SYDVKM. The CDR3 is 18 residues long. V lost 5 bases to trimming and J lost 4 bases; unmatched junction nucleotides: 11. The CDR3 region has the DNA TGTGCCAGCAGTCCCCGGCCCGGGACTAGCGGGAGGGTATACGAGCAGTACTTC. The encoded protein is CASSPRPGTSGRVYEQYF.

Only a few counts were recorded for this clone. The chain is built from TRBV5-1 and TRBJ2-7; 12 nucleotides match TRBD2. J was trimmed by 6 bases and V by 0 bases; bases with no gene match: 7. This CDR3 is 16 amino acids long. Germline assignment: CDR1 SGHRS and CDR2 YFSETQ. Here the CDR3 DNA reads TGCGCCAGCAGCTTGGCCTCTAGCGGGGGGGTCACCGAGCAGTACTTC. Translated, it gives CASSLASSGGVTEQYF.

The chain has TRBV7-3 and TRBJ2-1; TRBD1 aligns across 11 bases. Germline V lookup: CDR1 SGHTA, CDR2 FQGTGA. Unmatched junction bases numbered 6, after V lost 5 bases and J lost 3 bases. The CDR3 is 16 amino acids. CDR3 in DNA: TGTGCCAGCAGCCCCGGGACAGGGGGATACTACAATGAGCAGTTCTTC. Protein: CASSPGTGGYYNEQFF.

This rearrangement joins TRBV28 to TRBJ2-5; 9 nucleotides match TRBD2. After removal of 7 bases from V and 2 bases from J, the junction contained 8 bases not matched to a gene. This CDR3 region has 15 residues. From germline, CDR1 is MDHEN and CDR2 SYDVKM. The CDR3 sequence is CASTRRLAGQETQYF. CDR3 DNA: TGTGCCAGCACCCGCCGGCTAGCGGGACAAGAGACCCAGTACTTC.

The chain links TRBV7-2 to TRBJ2-7; 8 bases map to TRBD2. The CDR3 loop spans 15 amino acids. CDR1 and CDR2 (germline): SGHTA, FQGNSA. J lost 5 bases, V lost 5 bases, and 11 bases had no gene match. CDR3 in amino acids: CASSPSGTRSHEQYF. CDR3 coding DNA: TGTGCCAGCAGCCCCTCCGGGACTAGGTCCCACGAGCAGTACTTC.

The rearrangement links TRBV19 to TRBJ2-3, with TRBD2 identical over 7 bases. Per germline, CDR1 LNHDA and CDR2 SQIVND (reference sequence). V dropped 6 bases and J dropped 2; count of bases not matched to a gene: 2. The CDR3 totals 13 residues. CDR3 residues: CASRRENTDTQYF. CDR3 coding DNA: TGTGCCAGTAGGCGGGAGAACACAGATACGCAGTATTTT.

The chain links TRBV6-5 to TRBJ1-5; D might be TRBD1 (6 bases). The V gene lost 2 bases and the J gene lost 4 bases, with 12 bases spanning the gap. Germline CDR1 and CDR2: MNHEY and SVGAGI. The CDR3 sequence is 15 residues long. The CDR3 is CASSYGGGANQPQHF. DNA of the CDR3: TGTGCCAGCAGTTACGGGGGGGGCGCGAATCAGCCCCAGCATTTT.

This clone is a singleton in its sample. The rearrangement joins TRBV4-1 to TRBJ1-4, with 8 nucleotides matching TRBD1. The CDR3 has 15 residues. Germline V gene data show CDR1 as MGHRA and CDR2 as YSYEKL. Trimming removed 6 bases from V and 5 bases from J; junction bases left unmatched: 8. CDR3 in amino acids: CASSSGGLGNEKLFF. CDR3 bases: TGCGCCAGCAGTTCAGGGGGCTTGGGGAATGAAAAACTGTTTTTT.

The CDR3 DNA sequence: TGTGCCACCAGCAGAGGTTACACCGAGACCCAGTACTTC. Its protein product is CATSRGYTETQYF. This sequence joins TRBV15 and TRBJ2-5; D is unresolved. The CDR3 totals 13 residues. The germline V and J ends were trimmed by 1 base and 5 bases, with 8 bases remaining between them. Germline-derived CDR1 and CDR2 are LNHNV and YYDKDF (reference sequence).

The chain uses TRBV7-9 and TRBJ1-1; D might be TRBD1 (6 bases). This CDR3 comprises 12 residues. Trimming stripped 4 bases from V and 5 bases from J, with 8 bases between. The germline V gene has CDR1 SEHNR and CDR2 FQNEAQ (reference sequence). In DNA, the CDR3 is TGTGCCAGCAGCTCCCAGGGGACTGAAGCTTTCTTT. Protein product: CASSSQGTEAFF.

In its sample, this clone was seen once. As DNA, the CDR3 is TGTGCCAGCAGCCGTGACAGGGGTCTGTCTGGAAACACCATATATTTT. This codes for CASSRDRGLSGNTIYF. V is TRBV4-2 and J is TRBJ1-3; 8 nucleotides match TRBD1. V shed 4 bases, J shed 1 base, and the junction held 6 bases outside the gene matches. In germline, CDR1 is LGHNA, CDR2 YNFKEQ. This CDR3 is 16 amino acids long.

In its sample, this clone was seen a few times. CDR3 in DNA: TGTGCCAGCAGCTTAGGGGGGGTCGGGGTCACTGAAGCTTTCTTT. This codes for CASSLGGVGVTEAFF. The chain is built from TRBV7-2 and TRBJ1-1; possibly TRBD1 for D (5 bases). V gave up 1 base and J gave up 4 bases, with 13 bases separating them. This CDR3 contains 15 residues. Germline values: CDR1 SGHTA, CDR2 FQGNSA.

This sequence joins TRBV7-3 and TRBJ2-7; 9 nucleotides match TRBD1. After removal of 6 bases from V and 7 bases from J, the junction contained 16 bases not matched to a gene. Germline V CDR1 and CDR2: SGHTA, FQGTGA. This CDR3 comprises 16 residues. The chain's CDR3 is CASSTNLQGAPGEQYF. CDR3 DNA: TGTGCCAGCAGTACTAACCTACAGGGGGCCCCAGGGGAGCAGTACTTC.

The chain uses TRBV13 and TRBJ2-7; D is possibly TRBD1 (5 bases). This CDR3 has 16 amino acids. CDR1 and CDR2 from the germline V gene are PRHDT and FYEKMQ (reference sequence). V lost 2 bases, J lost 3 bases, and 17 bases lay in between. CDR3 loop: CASSLRGPRASYEQYF. The CDR3 coding sequence is TGTGCCAGCAGCTTAAGGGGTCCCAGGGCGAGCTACGAGCAGTACTTC. Using reference TRBV13 and TRBJ2-7 for the parts outside the CDR3, the full variable domain is AAGVIQSPRHLIKEKRETATLKCYPIPRHDTVYWYQQGPGQDPQFLISFYEKMQSDKGSIPDRFSAQQFSDYHSELNMSSLELGDSALYFCASSLRGPRASYEQYFGPGTRLTVT.